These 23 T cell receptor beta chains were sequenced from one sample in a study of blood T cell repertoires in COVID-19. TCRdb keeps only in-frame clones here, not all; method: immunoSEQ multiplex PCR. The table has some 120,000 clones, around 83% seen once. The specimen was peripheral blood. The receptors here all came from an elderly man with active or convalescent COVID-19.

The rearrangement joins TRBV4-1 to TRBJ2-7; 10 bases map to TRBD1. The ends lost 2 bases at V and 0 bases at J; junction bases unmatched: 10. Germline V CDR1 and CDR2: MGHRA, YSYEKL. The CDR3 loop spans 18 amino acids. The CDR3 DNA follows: TGCGCCAGCAGCCAAAACGCCGGGACAGGGGCCAACTCCTACGAGCAGTACTTC. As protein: CASSQNAGTGANSYEQYF.

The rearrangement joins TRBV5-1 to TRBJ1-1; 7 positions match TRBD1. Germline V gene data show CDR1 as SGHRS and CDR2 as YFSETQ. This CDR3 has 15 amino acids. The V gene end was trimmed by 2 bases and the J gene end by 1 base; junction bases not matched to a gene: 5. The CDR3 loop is CASSFGQAENTEAFF. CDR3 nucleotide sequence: TGCGCCAGCAGCTTCGGACAGGCGGAGAACACTGAAGCTTTCTTT.

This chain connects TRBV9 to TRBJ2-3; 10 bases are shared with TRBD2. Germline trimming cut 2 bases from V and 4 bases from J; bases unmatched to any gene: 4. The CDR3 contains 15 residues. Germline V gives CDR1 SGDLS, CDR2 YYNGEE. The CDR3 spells CASSVSSGGPDTQYF. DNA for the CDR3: TGTGCCAGCAGCGTCTCTAGCGGGGGCCCAGATACGCAGTATTTT.

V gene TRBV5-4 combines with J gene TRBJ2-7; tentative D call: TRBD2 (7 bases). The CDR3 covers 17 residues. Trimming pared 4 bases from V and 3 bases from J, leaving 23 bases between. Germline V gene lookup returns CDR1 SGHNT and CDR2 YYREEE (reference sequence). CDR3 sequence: CASSPAGGRRGGYEQYF. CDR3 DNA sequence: TGTGCCAGCAGCCCGGCCGGGGGGCGAAGGGGGGGCTACGAGCAGTACTTC.

The CDR3, as DNA: TGTGCCAGCAGTGAAGGCCTTACAGGGGTGGGGGGGACCCAGTACTTC. This sequence encodes CASSEGLTGVGGTQYF. The rearrangement uses TRBV2 and TRBJ2-5; the D gene is possibly TRBD1 (7 bases). Trimming left V 1 base short and J 7 bases short, with 19 bases between. Germline V CDR1 and CDR2: SNHLY, FYNNEI. The CDR3 loop spans 16 amino acids.

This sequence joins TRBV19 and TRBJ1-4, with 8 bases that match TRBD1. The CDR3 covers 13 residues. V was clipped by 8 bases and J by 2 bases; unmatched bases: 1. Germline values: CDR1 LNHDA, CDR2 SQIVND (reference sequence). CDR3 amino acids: CASGQGTNEKLFF. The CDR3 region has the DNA TGTGCCAGTGGACAGGGCACTAATGAAAAACTGTTTTTT.

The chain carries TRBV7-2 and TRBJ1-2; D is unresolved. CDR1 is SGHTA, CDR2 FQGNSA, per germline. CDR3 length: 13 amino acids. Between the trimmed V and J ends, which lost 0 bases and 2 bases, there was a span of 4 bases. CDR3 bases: TGTGCCAGCAGCTTAGCCCAGAACTATGGCTACACCTTC. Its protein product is CASSLAQNYGYTF. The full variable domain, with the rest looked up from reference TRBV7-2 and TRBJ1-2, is GAGVSQSPSNKVTEKGKDVELRCDPISGHTALYWYRQSLGQGLEFLIYFQGNSAPDKSGLPSDRFSAERTGGSVSTLTIQRTQQEDSAVYLCASSLAQNYGYTFGSGTRLTVV.

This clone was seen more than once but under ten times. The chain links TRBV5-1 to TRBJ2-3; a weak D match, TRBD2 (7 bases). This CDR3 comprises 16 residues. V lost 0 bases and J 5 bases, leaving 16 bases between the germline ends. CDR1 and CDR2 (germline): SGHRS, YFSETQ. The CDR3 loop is CASSLEGGLQVDTQYF. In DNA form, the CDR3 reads TGCGCCAGCAGCTTGGAGGGGGGACTACAAGTAGATACGCAGTATTTT.

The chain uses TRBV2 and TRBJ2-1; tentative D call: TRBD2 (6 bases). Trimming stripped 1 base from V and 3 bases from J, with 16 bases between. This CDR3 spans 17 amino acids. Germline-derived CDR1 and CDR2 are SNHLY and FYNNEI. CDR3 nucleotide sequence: TGTGCCAGCAGTGAAGGGTTGGCGGGGTACCTCTACAATGAGCAGTTCTTC. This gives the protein CASSEGLAGYLYNEQFF.

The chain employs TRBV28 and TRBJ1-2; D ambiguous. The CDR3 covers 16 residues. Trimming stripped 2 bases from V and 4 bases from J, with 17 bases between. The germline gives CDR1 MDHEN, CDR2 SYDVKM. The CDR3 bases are TGTGCCAGCAGTTTACCTGTCCCACGAGGAAGCTATGGCTACACCTTC. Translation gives CASSLPVPRGSYGYTF.

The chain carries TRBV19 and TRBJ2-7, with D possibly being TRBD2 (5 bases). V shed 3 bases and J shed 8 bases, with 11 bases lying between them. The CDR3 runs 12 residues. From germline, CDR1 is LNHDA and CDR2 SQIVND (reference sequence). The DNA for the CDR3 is TGTGCCAGTAGTATCGAGGGTAGAAAGCAGTACTTC. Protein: CASSIEGRKQYF.

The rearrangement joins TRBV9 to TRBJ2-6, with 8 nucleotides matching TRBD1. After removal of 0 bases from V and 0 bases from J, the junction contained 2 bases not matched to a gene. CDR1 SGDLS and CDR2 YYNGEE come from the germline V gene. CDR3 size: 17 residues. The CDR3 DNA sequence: TGTGCCAGCAGCGTAGGACAGGGGAGCTCTGGGGCCAACGTCCTGACTTTC. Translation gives CASSVGQGSSGANVLTF. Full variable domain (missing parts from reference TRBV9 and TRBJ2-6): DSGVTQTPKHLITATGQRVTLRCSPRSGDLSVYWYQQSLDQGLQFLIQYYNGEERAKGNILERFSAQQFPDLHSELNLSSLELGDSALYFCASSVGQGSSGANVLTFGAGSRLTVL.

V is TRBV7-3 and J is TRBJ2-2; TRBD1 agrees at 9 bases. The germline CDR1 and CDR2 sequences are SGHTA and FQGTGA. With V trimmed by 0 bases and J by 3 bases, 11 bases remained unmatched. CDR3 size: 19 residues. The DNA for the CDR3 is TGTGCCAGCAGCTTAACGCCGTGGGGACAGGGTACAGACACCGGGGAGCTGTTTTTT. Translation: CASSLTPWGQGTDTGELFF.

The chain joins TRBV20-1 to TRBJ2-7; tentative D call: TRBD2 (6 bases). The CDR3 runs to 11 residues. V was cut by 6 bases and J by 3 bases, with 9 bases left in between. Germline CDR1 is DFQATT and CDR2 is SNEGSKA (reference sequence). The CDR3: CSAIAVYEQYF. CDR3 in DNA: TGCAGTGCAATAGCGGTCTACGAGCAGTACTTC.

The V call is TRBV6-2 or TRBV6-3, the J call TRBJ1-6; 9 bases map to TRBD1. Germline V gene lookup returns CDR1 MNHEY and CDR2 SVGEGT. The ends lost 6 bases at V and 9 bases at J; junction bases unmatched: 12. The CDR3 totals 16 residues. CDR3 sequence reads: CASSSVAGQGGSPLHF. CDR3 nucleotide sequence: TGTGCCAGCAGCTCCGTGGCGGGACAGGGCGGTTCACCCCTCCACTTT.

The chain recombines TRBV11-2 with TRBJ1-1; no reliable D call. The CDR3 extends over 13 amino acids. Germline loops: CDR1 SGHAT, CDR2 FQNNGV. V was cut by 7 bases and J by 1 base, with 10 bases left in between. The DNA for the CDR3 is TGTGCCAGCACCCGACTACCGAACACTGAAGCTTTCTTT. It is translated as CASTRLPNTEAFF.

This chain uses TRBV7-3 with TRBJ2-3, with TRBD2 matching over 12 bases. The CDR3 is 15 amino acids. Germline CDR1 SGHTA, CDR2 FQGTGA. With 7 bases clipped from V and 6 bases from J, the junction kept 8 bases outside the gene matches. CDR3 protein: CASTLLAGGMDTQYF. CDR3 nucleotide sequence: TGTGCCAGCACCCTACTAGCGGGGGGTATGGATACGCAGTATTTT.

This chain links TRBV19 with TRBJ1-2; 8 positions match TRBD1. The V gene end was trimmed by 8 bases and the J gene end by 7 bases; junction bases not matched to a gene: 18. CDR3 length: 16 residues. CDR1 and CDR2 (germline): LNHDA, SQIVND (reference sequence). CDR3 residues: CASRPIGESDRAGYTF. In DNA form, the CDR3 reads TGTGCCAGTCGACCAATCGGCGAATCGGACAGGGCTGGCTACACCTTC.

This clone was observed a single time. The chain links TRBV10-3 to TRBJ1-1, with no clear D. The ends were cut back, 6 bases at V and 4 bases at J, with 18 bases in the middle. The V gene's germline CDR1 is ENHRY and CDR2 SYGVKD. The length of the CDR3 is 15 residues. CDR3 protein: CAIRNNIEGGTEAFF. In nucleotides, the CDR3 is TGTGCCATCAGGAACAATATAGAAGGAGGCACTGAAGCTTTCTTT.

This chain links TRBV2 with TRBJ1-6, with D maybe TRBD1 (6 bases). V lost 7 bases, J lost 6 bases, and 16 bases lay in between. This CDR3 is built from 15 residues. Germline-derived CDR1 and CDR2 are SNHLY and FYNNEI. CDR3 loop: CASTPSGTLNSPLHF. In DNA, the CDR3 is TGTGCCAGCACCCCCTCCGGGACACTTAATTCACCCCTCCACTTT.

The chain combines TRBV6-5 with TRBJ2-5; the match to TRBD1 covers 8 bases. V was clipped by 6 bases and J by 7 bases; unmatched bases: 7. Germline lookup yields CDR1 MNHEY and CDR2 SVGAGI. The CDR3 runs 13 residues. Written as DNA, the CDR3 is TGTGCCAGCAGCAACGGACAGGGCCGGACCCAGTACTTC. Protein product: CASSNGQGRTQYF.

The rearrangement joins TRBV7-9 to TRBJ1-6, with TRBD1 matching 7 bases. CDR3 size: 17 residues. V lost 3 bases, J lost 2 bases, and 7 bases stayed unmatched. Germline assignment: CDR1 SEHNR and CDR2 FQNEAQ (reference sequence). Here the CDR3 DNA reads TGTGCCAGCAGCTTTGACAGGGTATCGCCCTATAATTCACCCCTCCACTTT. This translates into CASSFDRVSPYNSPLHF.

CDR3 sequence reads: CASSAPGTGDYGYTF. As DNA, the CDR3 is TGTGCCAGTAGTGCCCCAGGGACAGGGGACTATGGCTACACCTTC. The chain joins TRBV19 to TRBJ1-2; TRBD1 agrees at 10 bases. The CDR3 runs 15 residues. Per germline, CDR1 LNHDA and CDR2 SQIVND (reference sequence). Trimming cost V 5 bases and J 3 bases; bases outside gene matches: 6.